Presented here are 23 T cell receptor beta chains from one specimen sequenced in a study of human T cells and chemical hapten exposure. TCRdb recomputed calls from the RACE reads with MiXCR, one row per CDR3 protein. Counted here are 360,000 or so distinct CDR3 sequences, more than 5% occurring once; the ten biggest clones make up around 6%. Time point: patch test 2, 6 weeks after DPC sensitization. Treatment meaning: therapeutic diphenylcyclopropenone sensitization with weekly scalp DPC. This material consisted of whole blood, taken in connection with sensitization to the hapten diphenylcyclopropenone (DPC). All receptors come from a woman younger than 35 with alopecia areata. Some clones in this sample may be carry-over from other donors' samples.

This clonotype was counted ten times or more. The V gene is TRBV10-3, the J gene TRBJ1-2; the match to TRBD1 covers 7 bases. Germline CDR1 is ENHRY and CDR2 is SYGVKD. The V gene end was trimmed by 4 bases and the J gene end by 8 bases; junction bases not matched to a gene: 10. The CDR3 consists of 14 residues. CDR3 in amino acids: CAISAILTGNGYTF. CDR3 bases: TGTGCCATCAGTGCGATACTGACAGGGAACGGCTACACCTTC.

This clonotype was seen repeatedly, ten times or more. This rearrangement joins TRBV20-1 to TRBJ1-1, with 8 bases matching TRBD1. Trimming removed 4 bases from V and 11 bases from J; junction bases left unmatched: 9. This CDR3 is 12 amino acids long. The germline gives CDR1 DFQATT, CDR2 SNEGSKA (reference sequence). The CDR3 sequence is CSATGGGDVAFF. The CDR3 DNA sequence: TGCAGTGCTACAGGGGGCGGGGATGTGGCTTTCTTT.

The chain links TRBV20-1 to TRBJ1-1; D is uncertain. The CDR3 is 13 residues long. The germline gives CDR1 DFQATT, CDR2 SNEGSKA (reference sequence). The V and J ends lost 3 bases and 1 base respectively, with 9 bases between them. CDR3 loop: CSASRTANTEAFF. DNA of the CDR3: TGCAGTGCTAGTCGGACGGCGAACACTGAAGCTTTCTTT.

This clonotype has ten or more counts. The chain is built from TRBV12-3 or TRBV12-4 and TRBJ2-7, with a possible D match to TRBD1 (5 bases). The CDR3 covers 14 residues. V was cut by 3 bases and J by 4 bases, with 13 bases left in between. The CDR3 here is CASSLSAGSYEQYF. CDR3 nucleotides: TGTGCCAGCAGTTTGTCGGCAGGGTCATACGAGCAGTACTTC.

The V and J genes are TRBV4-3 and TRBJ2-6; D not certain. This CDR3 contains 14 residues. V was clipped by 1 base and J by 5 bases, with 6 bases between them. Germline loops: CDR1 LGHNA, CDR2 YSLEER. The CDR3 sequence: CASSQAVWANVLTF. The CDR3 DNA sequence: TGCGCCAGCAGCCAAGCGGTCTGGGCCAACGTCCTGACTTTC.

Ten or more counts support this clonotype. The CDR3 DNA is TGTGCCAGCAGGTGGGCTGGTGGCTATGGCTACACCTTC. Translating gives CASRWAGGYGYTF. The V gene is TRBV3-1, the J gene TRBJ1-2; D unclear. This CDR3 contains 13 residues. Germline CDR1 is LGHDT and CDR2 is YNNKEL (reference sequence). V lost 6 bases to trimming and J lost 4 bases, with 12 bases between them.

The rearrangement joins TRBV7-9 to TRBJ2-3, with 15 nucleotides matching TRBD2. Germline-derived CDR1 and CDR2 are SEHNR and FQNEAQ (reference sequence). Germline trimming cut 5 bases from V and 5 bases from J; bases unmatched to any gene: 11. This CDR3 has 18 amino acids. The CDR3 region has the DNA TGTGCCAGCAGCCTACTTTGGACTAGCGGGGGGGCAGAAGATACGCAGTATTTT. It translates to CASSLLWTSGGAEDTQYF.

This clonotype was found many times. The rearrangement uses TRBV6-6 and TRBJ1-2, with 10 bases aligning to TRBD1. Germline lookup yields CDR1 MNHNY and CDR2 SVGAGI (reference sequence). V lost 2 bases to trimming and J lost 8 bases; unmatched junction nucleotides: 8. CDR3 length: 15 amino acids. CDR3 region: CASSYISGTGDGYTF. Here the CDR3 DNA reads TGTGCCAGCAGTTACATCTCCGGGACAGGGGACGGCTACACCTTC.

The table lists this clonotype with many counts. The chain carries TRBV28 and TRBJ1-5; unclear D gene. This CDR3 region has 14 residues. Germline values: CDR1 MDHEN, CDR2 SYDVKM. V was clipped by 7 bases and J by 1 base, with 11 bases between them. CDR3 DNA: TGTGCCAGCAATAAACGTAGGAGCAATCAGCCCCAGCATTTT. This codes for CASNKRRSNQPQHF.

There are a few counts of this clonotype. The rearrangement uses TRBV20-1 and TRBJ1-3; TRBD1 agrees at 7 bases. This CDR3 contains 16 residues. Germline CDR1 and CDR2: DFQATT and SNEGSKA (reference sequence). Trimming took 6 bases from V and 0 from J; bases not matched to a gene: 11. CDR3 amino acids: CSAPRQGSYSGNTIYF. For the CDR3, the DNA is TGCAGTGCCCCAAGACAGGGAAGTTACTCTGGAAACACCATATATTTT.

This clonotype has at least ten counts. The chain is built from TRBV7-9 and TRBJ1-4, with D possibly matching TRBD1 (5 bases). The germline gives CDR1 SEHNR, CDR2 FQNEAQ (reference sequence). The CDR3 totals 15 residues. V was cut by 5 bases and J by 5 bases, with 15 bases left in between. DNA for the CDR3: TGTGCCAGCAGCCCAGACAGATTTTTGAATGAAAAACTGTTTTTT. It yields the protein CASSPDRFLNEKLFF.

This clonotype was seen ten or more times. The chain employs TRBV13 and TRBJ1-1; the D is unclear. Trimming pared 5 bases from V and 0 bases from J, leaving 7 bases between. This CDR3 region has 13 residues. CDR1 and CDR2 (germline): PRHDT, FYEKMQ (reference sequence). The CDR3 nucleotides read TGTGCCAGCAGCCCCCACTTGAACACTGAAGCTTTCTTT. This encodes CASSPHLNTEAFF.

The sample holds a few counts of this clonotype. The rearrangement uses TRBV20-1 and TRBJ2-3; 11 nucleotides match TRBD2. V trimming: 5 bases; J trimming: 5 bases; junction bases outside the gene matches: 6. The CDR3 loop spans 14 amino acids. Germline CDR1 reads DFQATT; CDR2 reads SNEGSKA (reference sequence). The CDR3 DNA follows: TGCAGTGCTTATAGCGGGGGGGCGAGAGATACGCAGTATTTT. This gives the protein CSAYSGGARDTQYF.

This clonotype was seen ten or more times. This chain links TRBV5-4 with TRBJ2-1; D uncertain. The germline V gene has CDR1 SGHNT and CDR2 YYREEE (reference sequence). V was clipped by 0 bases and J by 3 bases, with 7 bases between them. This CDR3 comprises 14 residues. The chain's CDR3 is CASSLGVDYNEQFF. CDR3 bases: TGTGCCAGCAGCTTGGGTGTCGACTACAATGAGCAGTTCTTC.

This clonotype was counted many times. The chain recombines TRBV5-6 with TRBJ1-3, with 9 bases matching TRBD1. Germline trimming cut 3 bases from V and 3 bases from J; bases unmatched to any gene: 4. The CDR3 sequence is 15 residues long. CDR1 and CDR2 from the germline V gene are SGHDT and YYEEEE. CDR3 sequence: CASSWGQGLGNTIYF. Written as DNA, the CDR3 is TGTGCCAGCAGCTGGGGACAGGGTCTTGGAAACACCATATATTTT.

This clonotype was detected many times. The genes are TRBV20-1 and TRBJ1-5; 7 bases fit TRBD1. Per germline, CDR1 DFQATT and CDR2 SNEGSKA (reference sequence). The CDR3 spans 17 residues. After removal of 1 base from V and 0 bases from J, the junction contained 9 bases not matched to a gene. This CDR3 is CSARVRDSLYSNQPQHF. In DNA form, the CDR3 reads TGCAGTGCTAGAGTCAGGGACAGTCTATATAGCAATCAGCCCCAGCATTTT.

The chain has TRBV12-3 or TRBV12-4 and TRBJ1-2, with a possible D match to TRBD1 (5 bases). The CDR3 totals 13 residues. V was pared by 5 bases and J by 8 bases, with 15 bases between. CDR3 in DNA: TGTGCCAGCAGTCCGCGGGGGAAGTACGGCTACACCTTC. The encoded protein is CASSPRGKYGYTF.

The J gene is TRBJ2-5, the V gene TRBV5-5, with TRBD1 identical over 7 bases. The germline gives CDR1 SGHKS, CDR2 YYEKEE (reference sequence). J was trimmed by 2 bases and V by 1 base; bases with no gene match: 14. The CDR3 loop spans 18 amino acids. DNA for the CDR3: TGTGCCAGCAGCTTGAGTTGGGTAACCGGGACAGCTCAAGAGACCCAGTACTTC. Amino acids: CASSLSWVTGTAQETQYF.

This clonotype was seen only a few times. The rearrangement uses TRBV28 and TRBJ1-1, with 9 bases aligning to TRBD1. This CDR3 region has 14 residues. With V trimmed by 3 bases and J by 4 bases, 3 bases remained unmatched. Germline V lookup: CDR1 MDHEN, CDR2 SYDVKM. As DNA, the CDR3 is TGTGCCAGCAGTTTGGAGGACAGGGGCACTGAAGCTTTCTTT. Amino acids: CASSLEDRGTEAFF.

CDR3 sequence (DNA): TGTGCCAGCACCCCAGCGGGGAGCAATCAGCCCCAGCATTTT. Amino acids: CASTPAGSNQPQHF. The chain joins TRBV6-6 to TRBJ1-5; D not certain. Germline loops: CDR1 MNHNY, CDR2 SVGAGI (reference sequence). V was pared by 7 bases and J by 1 base, with 11 bases between. The CDR3 spans 14 residues.

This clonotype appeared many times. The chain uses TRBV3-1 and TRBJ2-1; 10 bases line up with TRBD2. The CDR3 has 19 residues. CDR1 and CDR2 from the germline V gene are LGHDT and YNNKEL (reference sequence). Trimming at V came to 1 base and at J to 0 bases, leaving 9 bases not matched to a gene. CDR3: CASSQVAGGRILSYNEQFF. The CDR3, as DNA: TGTGCCAGCAGCCAAGTAGCGGGGGGCCGCATCCTCTCCTACAATGAGCAGTTCTTC.

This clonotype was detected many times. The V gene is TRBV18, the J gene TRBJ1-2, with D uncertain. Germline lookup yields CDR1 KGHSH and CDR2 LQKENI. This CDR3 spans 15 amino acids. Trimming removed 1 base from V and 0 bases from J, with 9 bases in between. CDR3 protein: CASSPREGSNYGYTF. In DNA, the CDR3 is TGTGCCAGCTCACCACGGGAAGGGTCTAACTATGGCTACACCTTC.

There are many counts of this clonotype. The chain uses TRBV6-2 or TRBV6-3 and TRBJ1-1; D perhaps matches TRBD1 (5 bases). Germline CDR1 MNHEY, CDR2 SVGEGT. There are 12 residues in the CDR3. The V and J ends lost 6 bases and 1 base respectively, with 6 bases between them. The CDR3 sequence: CASRTGNTEAFF. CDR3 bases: TGTGCCAGCAGAACAGGGAACACTGAAGCTTTCTTT.